This record looks at one T cell receptor beta chain sequence and its context. The antigen is unknown. The table came from immunoSEQ multiplex PCR; TCRdb's copy has only in-frame clones and leaves some out. The sample has tens of thousands of clones, 80% seen once. The data stem from a study of T cell responses to AZD1222 COVID-19 vaccine. Overall study results and limits: Spike-specific TCR breadth and depth went up after people got two AZD1222 doses. Donors were largely white British and mainly female; clonal diversity was possibly underestimated. Per reports, nearly half of all spike-specific TCRs target regions that are unmutated in variants. Repertoires were collected only later (after the peak T cell response had occurred).

This CDR3 has 14 amino acids. V was trimmed by 4 bases and J by 7 bases, leaving 16 bases between them. Per the germline V gene, CDR1 is SNHLY and CDR2 is FYNNEI. The clonotype originates from an adult in good health. Specimen: peripheral blood, collected on day 0 of AZD1222 vaccination. This chain uses TRBV2 with TRBJ1-1; D perhaps matches TRBD1 (6 bases). The CDR3 loop reads CASSAPTGSVEAFF. For the CDR3, the DNA is TGTGCCAGCAGTGCTCCTACAGGGTCGGTTGAAGCTTTCTTT.